This T cell receptor (beta chain) was identified during a study of CD8+CD57+ T cells in acquired aplastic anemia. Study as a whole: Average DNA yield from sorted CD4+ and CD8+ cells was around 3.2 ug. Researchers reported that healthy donors averaged about 9.8 million reads for CD4+ cells. Broader study findings: The number of CD8+ CDR3 sequences shared by patients and controls was about 27. Patients did not significantly differ from controls in CD8+ Simpson's diversity.

The V and J ends lost 1 base and 7 bases respectively, with 13 bases between them. The CDR3 spans 13 residues. CDR1 SQVTM and CDR2 ANQGSEA come from the germline V gene. Concerning this clonotype itself: What it recognizes is unknown.

Genomic DNA constituted the template upon which TCR beta VDJ and CDR3 profiling was performed. Each CDR3 protein is one row after TCRdb ran MiXCR on the reads. The sample consists of roughly 200,000 distinct CDR3 sequences, roughly 55% of them appearing once. This chain connects TRBV29-1 to TRBJ1-2; TRBD1 might be the D (5 bases). Sequencing input: sorted CD4+, CD8+, or CD8+CD57+ T cells (not recorded which) from PBMCs. The source of this sequence is a human donor in good health. The CDR3 sequence is CSVEGGGVGGYTF. CDR3 bases: TGCAGCGTTGAAGGGGGAGGGGTGGGTGGCTACACCTTC.